This note documents a single T cell receptor (beta chain) sequence. Antigen: not known. The sample originates from a study of T cells in localized non-small cell lung cancer. Study findings and constraints: Measurement of T cell clonality placed uninvolved adjacent lung highest, above the level in tumor. Density of T cells in blood, when higher, went with longer overall survival.

Using immunoSEQ multiplex PCR, the repertoire was profiled, and TCRdb retains in-frame clones only, with some absent. The profile covers about 25,000 clones, with about 92% appearing a single time and about 15% taken by the ten largest. The CDR3 extends over 15 amino acids. Germline trimming cut 2 bases from V and 5 bases from J; bases unmatched to any gene: 4. CDR1 is SGHNT and CDR2 is YENEEA in the germline V gene. The rearrangement uses TRBV11-3 and TRBJ2-3, with 10 bases fitting TRBD2. The TCR comes from a man aged 40 to 70 with stage III squamous cell lung carcinoma. The sequences come from peripheral blood, collected before any cancer treatment. CDR3: CASSLQAGGVDTQYF. The CDR3 DNA sequence: TGTGCCAGCAGCTTACAAGCGGGAGGGGTAGATACGCAGTATTTT.